This entry lists 12 T cell receptor beta chains sequenced from one sample in a study of T cells in Graves' hyperthyroidism and ophthalmopathy (dated by TCRdb to about 2019). Library creation used multiplex PCR. Sequencing took place on an Illumina HiSeq 2000. The TCR beta CDR3 regions were amplified from RNA transcripts. For the first round of RT-PCR on the TCR CDR3, the HTBI primer set was used together with the Qiagen OneStep RT-PCR kit. TCRdb handled the public reads itself, with Q25 trimming in fastp and clone calling in MiXCR, and kept productive beta chains. Rows with one shared CDR3 protein collapse into an entry with the most common genes and DNA. Present in this sample are roughly 350,000 distinct CDR3 sequences, about 14% of which were seen just once. The ten largest clones capture around 20% of the sample. Sequencing input: blood. Source of these receptors: a woman younger than 45 with Graves' ophthalmopathy.

This clonotype has ten or more counts. The chain uses TRBV2 and TRBJ2-5; 10 nucleotides match TRBD2. CDR1 and CDR2 (germline): SNHLY, FYNNEI. V was clipped by 5 bases and J by 3 bases; unmatched bases: 18. The CDR3 is 19 amino acids. CDR3 in amino acids: CASSQEVAGGGGEEETQYF. CDR3 DNA sequence: TGTGCCAGCAGTCAAGAGGTAGCGGGGGGAGGAGGTGAGGAAGAGACCCAGTACTTC.

This clonotype was observed many times. The rearrangement uses TRBV7-2 and TRBJ2-7, with 11 bases fitting TRBD2. CDR1 SGHTA and CDR2 FQGNSA come from the germline V gene. The CDR3 totals 16 residues. After removal of 5 bases from V and 3 bases from J, the junction contained 9 bases not matched to a gene. CDR3 protein: CASSLIRLAGYYEQYF. Here the CDR3 DNA reads TGTGCCAGCAGCCTCATCAGACTAGCGGGGTACTACGAGCAGTACTTC. The full variable domain, completed using reference TRBV7-2 and TRBJ2-7, is GAGVSQSPSNKVTEKGKDVELRCDPISGHTALYWYRQSLGQGLEFLIYFQGNSAPDKSGLPSDRFSAERTGGSVSTLTIQRTQQEDSAVYLCASSLIRLAGYYEQYFGPGTRLTVT.

There are many counts of this clonotype. The J gene is TRBJ1-5, the V gene TRBV27; 10 nucleotides match TRBD1. The CDR3 contains 16 residues. Germline loops: CDR1 MNHEY, CDR2 SMNVEV (reference sequence). V was clipped by 6 bases and J by 6 bases; unmatched bases: 11. CDR3 in DNA: TGTGCCAGCAGCCACATCGGGACAGGGGACGGTCAGCCCCAGCATTTT. Its protein is CASSHIGTGDGQPQHF.

This clonotype was recorded many times. The CDR3 DNA reads as TGTGCCAGCGACGGAGACAGGGGTTCCGGCTACACCTTC. Protein sequence: CASDGDRGSGYTF. V gene TRBV7-2 combines with J gene TRBJ1-2; 8 bases fit TRBD1. V lost 8 bases, J lost 8 bases, and 10 bases stayed unmatched. From germline, CDR1 is SGHTA and CDR2 FQGNSA. The CDR3 totals 13 residues.

In DNA form, the CDR3 reads TGTGCCAGCAGTTTCCAGGGGGAGGTCTATGGCTACACCTTC. It codes for CASSFQGEVYGYTF. The chain links TRBV28 to TRBJ1-2; 7 bases line up with TRBD1. Germline CDR1 and CDR2: MDHEN and SYDVKM. This CDR3 is built from 14 residues. V trimming: 3 bases; J trimming: 4 bases; junction bases outside the gene matches: 5.

This clonotype was detected many times. CDR3 bases: TGTGCCAGCAGATCTAAGCGGGGGGGGCCCTACGAGCAGTACTTC. Amino acid sequence: CASRSKRGGPYEQYF. This chain links TRBV28 with TRBJ2-7; 10 bases line up with TRBD2. Trimming took 6 bases from V and 2 from J; bases not matched to a gene: 7. The length of the CDR3 is 15 residues. Germline V lookup: CDR1 MDHEN, CDR2 SYDVKM.

Regarding this clonotype: Germline is not matched at one junction end, which may reflect a read error. The genes are TRBV11-2 and TRBJ1-1, with 7 bases that match TRBD1. Germline CDR1 is SGHAT and CDR2 is FQNNGV. The CDR3 covers 15 residues. The CDR3 DNA is TGTGCCAGCAGCTGGGAGACAGGGACCAACACTAAAGCTTTCTTT. Translating it yields CASSWETGTNTKAFF. Variable domain in full (rest from reference TRBV11-2 and TRBJ1-1): EAGVAQSPRYKIIEKRQSVAFWCNPISGHATLYWYQQILGQGPKLLIQFQNNGVVDDSQLPKDRFSAERLKGVDSTLKIQPAKLEDSAVYLCASSWETGTNTKAFFGQGTRLTVV.

This clonotype was recorded many times. V usage is TRBV20-1 and J usage is TRBJ2-3; 10 bases map to TRBD2. Trimming took 6 bases from V and 0 from J; bases not matched to a gene: 3. The germline V gene has CDR1 DFQATT and CDR2 SNEGSKA (reference sequence). CDR3 length equals 14 residues. The CDR3 here is CSARLAGSTDTQYF. The CDR3 DNA reads TGCAGTGCGAGACTAGCGGGTAGCACAGATACGCAGTATTTT.

This clonotype was counted a few times. The V gene is TRBV6-5, the J gene TRBJ1-4, with D perhaps TRBD1 (5 bases). Germline lookup yields CDR1 MNHEY and CDR2 SVGAGI. This CDR3 has 13 residues. Trimming stripped 2 bases from V and 12 bases from J, with 13 bases between. The DNA of the CDR3 is TGTGCCAGCAGTTACGCAGGGAAGTTGGAACTGTTTTTT. It yields the protein CASSYAGKLELFF.

This clonotype came up a few times. The J gene is TRBJ1-5, the V gene TRBV12-3 or TRBV12-4; D gene uncertain. The CDR3 is made up of 15 amino acids. V was trimmed by 2 bases and J by 4 bases, leaving 12 bases between them. CDR3 bases: TGTGCCAGCAGTTTACGTGGAGGGCGAAATCAGCCCCAGCATTTT. It yields the protein CASSLRGGRNQPQHF.

This clonotype has a count of ten or more. This chain connects TRBV5-5 to TRBJ2-3, with D perhaps given as TRBD1 or TRBD2 (5 bases each). Trimming took 2 bases from V and 5 from J, leaving 12 bases between them. Germline CDR1 and CDR2: SGHKS and YYEKEE (reference sequence). This CDR3 contains 14 residues. The CDR3 protein is CASSFSEGIDTQYF. Here the CDR3 DNA reads TGTGCCAGCAGCTTCTCAGAGGGGATAGATACGCAGTATTTT.

This clonotype has only a few counts. The chain employs TRBV20-1 and TRBJ1-5; D remains ambiguous. The germline CDR1 and CDR2 sequences are DFQATT and SNEGSKA (reference sequence). V lost 1 base and J 4 bases, leaving 14 bases between the germline ends. The CDR3 is 15 residues long. CDR3 protein: CSARAASGINQPQHF. CDR3 coding DNA: TGCAGTGCTAGAGCGGCCAGCGGAATAAATCAGCCCCAGCATTTT.